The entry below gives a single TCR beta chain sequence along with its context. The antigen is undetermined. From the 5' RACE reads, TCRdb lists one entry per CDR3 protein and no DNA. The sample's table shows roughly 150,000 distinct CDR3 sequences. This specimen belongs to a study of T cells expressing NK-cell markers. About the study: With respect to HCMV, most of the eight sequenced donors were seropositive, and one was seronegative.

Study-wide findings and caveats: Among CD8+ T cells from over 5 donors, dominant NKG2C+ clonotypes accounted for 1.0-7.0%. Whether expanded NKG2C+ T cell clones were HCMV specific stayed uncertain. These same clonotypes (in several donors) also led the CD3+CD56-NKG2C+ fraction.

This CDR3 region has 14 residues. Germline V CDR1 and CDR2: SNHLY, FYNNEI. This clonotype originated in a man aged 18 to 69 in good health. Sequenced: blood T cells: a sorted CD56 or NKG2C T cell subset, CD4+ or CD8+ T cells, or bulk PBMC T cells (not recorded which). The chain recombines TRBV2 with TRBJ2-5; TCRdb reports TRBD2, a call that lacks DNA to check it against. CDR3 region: CASSELEEGETQYF. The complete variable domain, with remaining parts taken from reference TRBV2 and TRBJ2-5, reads EPEVTQTPSHQVTQMGQEVILRCVPISNHLYFYWYRQILGQKVEFLVSFYNNEISEKSEIFDDQFSVERPDGSNFTLKIRSTKLEDSAMYFCASSELEEGETQYFGPGTRLLVL.